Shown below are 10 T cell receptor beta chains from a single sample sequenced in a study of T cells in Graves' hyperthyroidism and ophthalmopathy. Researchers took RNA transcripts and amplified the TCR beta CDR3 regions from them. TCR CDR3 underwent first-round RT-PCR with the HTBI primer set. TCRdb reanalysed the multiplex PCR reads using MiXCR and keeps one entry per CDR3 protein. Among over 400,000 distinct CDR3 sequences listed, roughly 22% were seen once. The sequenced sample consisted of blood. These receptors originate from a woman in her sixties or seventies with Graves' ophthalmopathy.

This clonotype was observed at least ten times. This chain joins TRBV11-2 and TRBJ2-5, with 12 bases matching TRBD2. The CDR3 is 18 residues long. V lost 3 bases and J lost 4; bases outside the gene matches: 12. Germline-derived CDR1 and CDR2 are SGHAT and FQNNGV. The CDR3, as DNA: TGTGCCAGCAGCTTTACTAGCGGGAGGAACATGGGGACAGAGACCCAGTACTTC. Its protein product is CASSFTSGRNMGTETQYF.

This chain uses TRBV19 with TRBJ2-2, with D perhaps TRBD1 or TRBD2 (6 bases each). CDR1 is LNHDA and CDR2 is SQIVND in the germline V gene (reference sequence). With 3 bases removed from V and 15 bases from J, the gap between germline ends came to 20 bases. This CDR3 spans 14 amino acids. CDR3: CASSIGGPVAVVFF. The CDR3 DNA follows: TGTGCCAGTAGTATCGGGGGCCCAGTCGCCGTGGTGTTTTTT.

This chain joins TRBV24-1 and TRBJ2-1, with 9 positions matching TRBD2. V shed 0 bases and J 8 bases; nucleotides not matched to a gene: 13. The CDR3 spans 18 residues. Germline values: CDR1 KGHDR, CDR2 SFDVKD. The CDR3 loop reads CATSDLENSGRGVDEQFF. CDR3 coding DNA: TGTGCCACCAGTGATTTGGAGAATAGCGGGAGAGGGGTAGATGAGCAGTTCTTC.

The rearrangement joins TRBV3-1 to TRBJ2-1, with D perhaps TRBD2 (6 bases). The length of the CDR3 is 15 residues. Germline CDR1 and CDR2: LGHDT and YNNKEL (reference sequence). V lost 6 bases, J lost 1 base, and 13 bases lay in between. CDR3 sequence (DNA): TGTGCCAGCAGACTCGGACGGGGGTCCTACAATGAGCAGTTCTTC. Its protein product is CASRLGRGSYNEQFF.

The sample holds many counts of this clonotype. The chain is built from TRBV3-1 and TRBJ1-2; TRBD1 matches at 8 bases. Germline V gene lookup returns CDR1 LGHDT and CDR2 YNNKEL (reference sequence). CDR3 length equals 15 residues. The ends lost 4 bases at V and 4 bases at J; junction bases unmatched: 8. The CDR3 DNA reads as TGTGCCAGCAGCCCCGGACAGGGCCGGGTCTATGGCTACACCTTC. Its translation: CASSPGQGRVYGYTF.

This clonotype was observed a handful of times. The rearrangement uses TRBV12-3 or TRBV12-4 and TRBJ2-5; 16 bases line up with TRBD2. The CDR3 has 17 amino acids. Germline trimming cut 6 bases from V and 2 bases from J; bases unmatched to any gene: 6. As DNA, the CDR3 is TGTGCCAGCAGAGGGGGACTAGCGGGAGGGGTACAAGAGACCCAGTACTTC. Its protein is CASRGGLAGGVQETQYF.

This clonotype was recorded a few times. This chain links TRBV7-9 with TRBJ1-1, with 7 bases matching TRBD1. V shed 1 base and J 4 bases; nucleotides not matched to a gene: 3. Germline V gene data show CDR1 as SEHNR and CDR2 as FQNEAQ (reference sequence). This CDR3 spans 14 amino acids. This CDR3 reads CASSLEQGTTEAFF. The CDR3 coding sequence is TGTGCCAGCAGCTTAGAACAGGGGACCACTGAAGCTTTCTTT.

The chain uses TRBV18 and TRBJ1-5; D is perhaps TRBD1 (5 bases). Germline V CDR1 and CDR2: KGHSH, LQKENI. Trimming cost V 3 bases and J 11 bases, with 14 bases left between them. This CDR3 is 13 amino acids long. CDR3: CASSPLQGKAQHF. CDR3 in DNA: TGTGCCAGCTCACCGCTCCAGGGAAAGGCCCAGCATTTT.

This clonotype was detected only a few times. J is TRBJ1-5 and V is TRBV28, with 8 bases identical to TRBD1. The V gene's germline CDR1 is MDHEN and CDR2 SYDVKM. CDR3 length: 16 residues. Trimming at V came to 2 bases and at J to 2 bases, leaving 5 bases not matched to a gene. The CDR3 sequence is CASSLLRGLGNQPQHF. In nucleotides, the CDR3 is TGTGCCAGCAGTTTACTCAGGGGGCTGGGCAATCAGCCCCAGCATTTT.

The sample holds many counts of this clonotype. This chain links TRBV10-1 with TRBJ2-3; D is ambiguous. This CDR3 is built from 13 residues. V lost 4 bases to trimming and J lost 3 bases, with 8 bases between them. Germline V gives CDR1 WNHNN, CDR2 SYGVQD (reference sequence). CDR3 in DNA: TGCGCCAGCAGTGGGATGACGACAGATACGCAGTATTTT. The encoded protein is CASSGMTTDTQYF.